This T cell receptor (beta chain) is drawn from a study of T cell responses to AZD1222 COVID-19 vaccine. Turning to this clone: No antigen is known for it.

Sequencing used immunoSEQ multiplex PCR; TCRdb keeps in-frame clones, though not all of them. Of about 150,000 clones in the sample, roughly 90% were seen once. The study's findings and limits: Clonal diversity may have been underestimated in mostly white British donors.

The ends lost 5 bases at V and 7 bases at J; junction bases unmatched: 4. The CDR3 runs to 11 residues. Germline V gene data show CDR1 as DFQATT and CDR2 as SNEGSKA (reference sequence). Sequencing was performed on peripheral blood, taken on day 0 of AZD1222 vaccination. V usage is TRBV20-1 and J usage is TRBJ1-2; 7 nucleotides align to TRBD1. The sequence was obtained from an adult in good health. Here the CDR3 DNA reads TGCAGTGCTCGACAGGGCAGTGGCTACACCTTC. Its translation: CSARQGSGYTF.